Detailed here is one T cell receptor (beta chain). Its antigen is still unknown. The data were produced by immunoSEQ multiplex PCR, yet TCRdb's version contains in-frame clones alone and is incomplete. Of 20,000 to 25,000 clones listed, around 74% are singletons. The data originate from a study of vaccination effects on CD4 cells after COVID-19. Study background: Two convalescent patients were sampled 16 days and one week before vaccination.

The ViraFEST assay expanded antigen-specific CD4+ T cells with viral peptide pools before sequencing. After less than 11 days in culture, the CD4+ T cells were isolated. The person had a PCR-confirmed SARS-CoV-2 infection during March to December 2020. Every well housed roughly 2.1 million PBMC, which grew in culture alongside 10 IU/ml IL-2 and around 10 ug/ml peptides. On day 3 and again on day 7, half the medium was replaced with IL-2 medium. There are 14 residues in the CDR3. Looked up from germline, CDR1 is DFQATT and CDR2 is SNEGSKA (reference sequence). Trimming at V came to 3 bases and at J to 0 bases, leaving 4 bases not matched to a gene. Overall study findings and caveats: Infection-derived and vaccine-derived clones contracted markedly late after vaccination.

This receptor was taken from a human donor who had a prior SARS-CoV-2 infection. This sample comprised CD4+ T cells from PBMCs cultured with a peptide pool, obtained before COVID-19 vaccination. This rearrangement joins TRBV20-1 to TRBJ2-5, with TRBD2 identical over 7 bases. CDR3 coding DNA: TGCAGTGCTAGTGGCGGGGGAAACCAAGAGACCCAGTACTTC. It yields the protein CSASGGGNQETQYF.